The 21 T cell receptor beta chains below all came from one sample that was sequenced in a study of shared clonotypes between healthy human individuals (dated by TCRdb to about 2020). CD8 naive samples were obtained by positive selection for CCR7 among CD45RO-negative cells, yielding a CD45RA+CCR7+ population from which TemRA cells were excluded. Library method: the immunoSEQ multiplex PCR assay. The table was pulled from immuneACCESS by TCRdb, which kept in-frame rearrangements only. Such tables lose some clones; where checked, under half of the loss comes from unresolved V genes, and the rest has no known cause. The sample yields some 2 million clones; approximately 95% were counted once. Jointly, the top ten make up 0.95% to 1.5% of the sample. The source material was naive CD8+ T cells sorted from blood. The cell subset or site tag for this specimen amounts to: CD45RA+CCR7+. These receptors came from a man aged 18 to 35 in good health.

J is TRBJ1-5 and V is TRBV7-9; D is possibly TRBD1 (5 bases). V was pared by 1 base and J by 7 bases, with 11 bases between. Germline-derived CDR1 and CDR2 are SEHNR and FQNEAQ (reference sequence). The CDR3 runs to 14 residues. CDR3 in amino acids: CASSLEDIIQPQHF. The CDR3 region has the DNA TGTGCCAGCAGCTTAGAGGACATTATACAGCCCCAGCATTTT.

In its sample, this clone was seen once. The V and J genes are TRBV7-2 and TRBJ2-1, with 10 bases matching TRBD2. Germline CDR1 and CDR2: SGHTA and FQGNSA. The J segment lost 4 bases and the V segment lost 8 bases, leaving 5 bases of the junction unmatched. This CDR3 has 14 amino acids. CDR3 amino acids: CASLAGVGYNEQFF. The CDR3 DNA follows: TGTGCCAGCCTAGCGGGAGTCGGGTACAATGAGCAGTTCTTC.

In nucleotides, the CDR3 is TGTGCCAGCAGTCCGGGACTAGCGGGGTGGACAGATACGCAGTATTTT. Translation: CASSPGLAGWTDTQYF. The V and J genes are TRBV27 and TRBJ2-3, with 13 positions matching TRBD2. After removal of 5 bases from V and 3 bases from J, the junction contained 5 bases not matched to a gene. The CDR3 is 16 residues long. Germline CDR1 reads MNHEY; CDR2 reads SMNVEV (reference sequence).

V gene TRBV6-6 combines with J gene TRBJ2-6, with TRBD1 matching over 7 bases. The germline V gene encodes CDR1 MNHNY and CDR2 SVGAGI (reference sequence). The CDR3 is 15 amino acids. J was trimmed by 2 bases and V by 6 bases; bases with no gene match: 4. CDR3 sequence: CASSPTGAGANVLTF. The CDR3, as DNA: TGTGCCAGCAGCCCTACAGGGGCTGGGGCCAACGTCCTGACTTTC.

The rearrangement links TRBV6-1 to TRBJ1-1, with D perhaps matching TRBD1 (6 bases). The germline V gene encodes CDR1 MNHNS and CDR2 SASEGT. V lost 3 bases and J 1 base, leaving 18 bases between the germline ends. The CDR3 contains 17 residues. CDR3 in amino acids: CASSELVGGQGNTEAFF. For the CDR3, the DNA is TGTGCCAGCAGTGAGCTGGTGGGGGGGCAGGGGAACACTGAAGCTTTCTTT.

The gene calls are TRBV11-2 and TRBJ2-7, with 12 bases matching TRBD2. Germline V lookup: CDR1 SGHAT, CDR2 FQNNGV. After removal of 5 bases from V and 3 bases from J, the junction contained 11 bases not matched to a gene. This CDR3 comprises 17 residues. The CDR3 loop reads CASSPRTSGALYYEQYF. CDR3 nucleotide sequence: TGTGCCAGCAGCCCGCGGACTAGCGGGGCTCTCTACTACGAGCAGTACTTC.

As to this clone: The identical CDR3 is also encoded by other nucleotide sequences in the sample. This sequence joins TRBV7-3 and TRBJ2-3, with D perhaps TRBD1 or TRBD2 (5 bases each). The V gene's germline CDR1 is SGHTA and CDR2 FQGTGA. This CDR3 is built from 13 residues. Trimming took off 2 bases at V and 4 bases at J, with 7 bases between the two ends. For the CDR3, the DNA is TGTGCCAGCAGCTTAGGGGGAGCAGATACGCAGTATTTT. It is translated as CASSLGGADTQYF.

The CDR3 protein is CASSPVGVGGVDTQYF. The CDR3 DNA reads as TGTGCCAGCAGTCCCGTGGGAGTGGGAGGTGTAGATACGCAGTATTTT. This chain links TRBV27 with TRBJ2-3, with D possibly being TRBD2 (6 bases). CDR1 is MNHEY, CDR2 SMNVEV, per germline (reference sequence). The ends were cut back, 5 bases at V and 5 bases at J, with 20 bases in the middle. The CDR3 covers 16 residues.

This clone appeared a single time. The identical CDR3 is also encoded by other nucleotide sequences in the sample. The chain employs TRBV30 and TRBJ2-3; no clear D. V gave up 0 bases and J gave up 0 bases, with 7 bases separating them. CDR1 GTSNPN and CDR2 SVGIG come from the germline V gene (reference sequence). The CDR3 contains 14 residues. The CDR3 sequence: CAWSVLSSTDTQYF. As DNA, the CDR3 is TGTGCCTGGAGTGTACTCAGTAGCACAGATACGCAGTATTTT.

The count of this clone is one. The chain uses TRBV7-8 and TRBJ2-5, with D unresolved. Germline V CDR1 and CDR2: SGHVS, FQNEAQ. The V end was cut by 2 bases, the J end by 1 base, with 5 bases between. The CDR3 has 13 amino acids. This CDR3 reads CASSLLRQETQYF. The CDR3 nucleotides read TGTGCCAGCAGCTTACTCCGCCAAGAGACCCAGTACTTC.

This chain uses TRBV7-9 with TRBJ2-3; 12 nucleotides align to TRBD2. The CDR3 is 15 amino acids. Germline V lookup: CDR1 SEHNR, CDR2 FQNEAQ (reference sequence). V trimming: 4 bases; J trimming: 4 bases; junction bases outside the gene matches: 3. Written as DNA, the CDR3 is TGTGCCAGCAGCTCGACTAGCGGGGGTGCAGATACGCAGTATTTT. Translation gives CASSSTSGGADTQYF. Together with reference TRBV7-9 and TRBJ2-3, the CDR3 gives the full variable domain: DTGVSQNPRHKITKRGQNVTFRCDPISEHNRLYWYRQTLGQGPEFLTYFQNEAQLEKSRLLSDRFSAERPKGSFSTLEIQRTEQGDSAMYLCASSSTSGGADTQYFGPGTRLTVL.

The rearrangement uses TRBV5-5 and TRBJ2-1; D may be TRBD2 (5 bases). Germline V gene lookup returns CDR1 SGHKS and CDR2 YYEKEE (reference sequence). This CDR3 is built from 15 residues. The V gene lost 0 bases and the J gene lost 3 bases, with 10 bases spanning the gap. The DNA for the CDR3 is TGTGCCAGCAGCTTGGTCGGGGAGAGCTACAATGAGCAGTTCTTC. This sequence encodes CASSLVGESYNEQFF.

CDR3 amino acids: CAISEERAVGGGTEAFF. The CDR3 DNA sequence: TGTGCCATCAGTGAGGAAAGGGCTGTCGGGGGGGGAACTGAAGCTTTCTTT. V is TRBV10-3 and J is TRBJ1-1; weak D call: TRBD1 (5 bases). Trimming removed 2 bases from V and 5 bases from J, with 21 bases in between. The germline V gene encodes CDR1 ENHRY and CDR2 SYGVKD. This CDR3 is built from 17 residues.

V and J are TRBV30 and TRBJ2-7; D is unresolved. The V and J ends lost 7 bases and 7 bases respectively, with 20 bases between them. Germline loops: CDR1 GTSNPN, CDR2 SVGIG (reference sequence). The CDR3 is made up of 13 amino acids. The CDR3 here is CASSGRGLREQYF. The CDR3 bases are TGTGCCTCCTCCGGTCGCGGCCTTCGGGAGCAGTACTTC.

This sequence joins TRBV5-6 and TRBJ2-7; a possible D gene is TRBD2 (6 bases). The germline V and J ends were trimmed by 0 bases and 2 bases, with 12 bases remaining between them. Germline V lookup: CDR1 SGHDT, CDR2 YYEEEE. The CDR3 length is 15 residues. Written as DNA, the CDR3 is TGTGCCAGCAGCTTGGACCAGCGGGTTACCTACGAGCAGTACTTC. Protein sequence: CASSLDQRVTYEQYF.

The CDR3 DNA follows: TGTGCCAGCAGCCTAACAGGGTTAGGGAACACTGAAGCTTTCTTT. It yields the protein CASSLTGLGNTEAFF. This rearrangement joins TRBV14 to TRBJ1-1, with D maybe TRBD1 (6 bases). Germline V gene data show CDR1 as SGHDN and CDR2 as FVKESK. This CDR3 spans 15 amino acids. The V end was cut by 4 bases, the J end by 1 base, with 13 bases between. The full variable domain, rest sourced from reference TRBV14 and TRBJ1-1, is EAGVTQFPSHSVIEKGQTVTLRCDPISGHDNLYWYRRVMGKEIKFLLHFVKESKQDESGMPNNRFLAERTGGTYSTLKVQPAELEDSGVYFCASSLTGLGNTEAFFGQGTRLTVV.

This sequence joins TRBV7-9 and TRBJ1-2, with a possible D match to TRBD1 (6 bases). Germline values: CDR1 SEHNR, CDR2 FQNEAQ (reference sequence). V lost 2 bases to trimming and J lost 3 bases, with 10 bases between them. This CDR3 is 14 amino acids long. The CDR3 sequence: CASSLPGADYGYTF. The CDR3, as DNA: TGTGCCAGCAGCTTACCGGGGGCGGACTATGGCTACACCTTC.

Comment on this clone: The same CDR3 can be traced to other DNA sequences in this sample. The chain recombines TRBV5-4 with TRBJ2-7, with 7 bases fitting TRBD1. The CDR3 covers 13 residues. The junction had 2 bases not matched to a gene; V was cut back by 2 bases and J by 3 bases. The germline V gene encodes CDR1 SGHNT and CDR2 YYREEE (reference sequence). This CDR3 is CASSLGGYYEQYF. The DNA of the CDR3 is TGTGCCAGCAGCTTAGGGGGCTACTACGAGCAGTACTTC. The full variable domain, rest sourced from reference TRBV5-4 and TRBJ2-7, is ETGVTQSPTHLIKTRGQQVTLRCSSQSGHNTVSWYQQALGQGPQFIFQYYREEENGRGNFPPRFSGLQFPNYSSELNVNALELDDSALYLCASSLGGYYEQYFGPGTRLTVT.

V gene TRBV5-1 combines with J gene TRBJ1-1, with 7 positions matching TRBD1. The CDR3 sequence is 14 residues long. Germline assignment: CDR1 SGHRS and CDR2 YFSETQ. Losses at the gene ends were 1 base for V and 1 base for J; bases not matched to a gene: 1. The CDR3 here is CASSLYRGNTEAFF. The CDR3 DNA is TGCGCCAGCAGCTTGTACAGGGGGAACACTGAAGCTTTCTTT.

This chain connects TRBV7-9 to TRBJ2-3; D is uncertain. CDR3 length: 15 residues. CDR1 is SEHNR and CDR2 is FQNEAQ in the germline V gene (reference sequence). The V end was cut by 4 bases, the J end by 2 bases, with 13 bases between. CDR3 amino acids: CASSSHFPHTDTQYF. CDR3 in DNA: TGTGCCAGCAGCTCCCACTTCCCGCACACAGATACGCAGTATTTT.

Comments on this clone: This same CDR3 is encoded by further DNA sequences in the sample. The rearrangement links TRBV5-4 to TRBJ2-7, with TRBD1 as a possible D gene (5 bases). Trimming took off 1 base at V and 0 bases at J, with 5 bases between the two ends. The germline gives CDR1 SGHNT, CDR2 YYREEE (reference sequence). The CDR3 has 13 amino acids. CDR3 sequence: CASSLQGSYEQYF. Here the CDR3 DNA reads TGTGCCAGCAGCTTGCAGGGCTCCTACGAGCAGTACTTC. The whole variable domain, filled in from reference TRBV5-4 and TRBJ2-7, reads ETGVTQSPTHLIKTRGQQVTLRCSSQSGHNTVSWYQQALGQGPQFIFQYYREEENGRGNFPPRFSGLQFPNYSSELNVNALELDDSALYLCASSLQGSYEQYFGPGTRLTVT.